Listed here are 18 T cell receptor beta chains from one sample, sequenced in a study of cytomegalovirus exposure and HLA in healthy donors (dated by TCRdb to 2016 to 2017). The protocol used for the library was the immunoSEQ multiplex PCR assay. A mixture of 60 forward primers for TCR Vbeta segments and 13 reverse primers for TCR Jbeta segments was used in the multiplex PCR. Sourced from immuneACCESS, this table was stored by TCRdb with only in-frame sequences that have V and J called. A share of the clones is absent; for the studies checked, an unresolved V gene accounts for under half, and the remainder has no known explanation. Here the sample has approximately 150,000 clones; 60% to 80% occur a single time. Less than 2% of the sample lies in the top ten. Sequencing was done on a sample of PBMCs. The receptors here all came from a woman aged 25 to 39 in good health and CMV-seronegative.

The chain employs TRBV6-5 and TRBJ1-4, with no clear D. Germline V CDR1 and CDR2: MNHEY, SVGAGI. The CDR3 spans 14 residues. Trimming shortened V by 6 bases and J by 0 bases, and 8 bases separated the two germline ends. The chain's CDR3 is CASSRTSTNEKLFF. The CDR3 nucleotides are TGTGCCAGCAGCCGGACTTCAACTAATGAAAAACTGTTTTTT.

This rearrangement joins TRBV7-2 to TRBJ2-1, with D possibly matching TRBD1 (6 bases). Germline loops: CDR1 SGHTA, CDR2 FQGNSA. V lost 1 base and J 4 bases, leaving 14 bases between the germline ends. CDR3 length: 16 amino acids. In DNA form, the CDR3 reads TGTGCCAGCAGCTTAGGGACAGCCAGGAGGTACAATGAGCAGTTCTTC. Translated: CASSLGTARRYNEQFF.

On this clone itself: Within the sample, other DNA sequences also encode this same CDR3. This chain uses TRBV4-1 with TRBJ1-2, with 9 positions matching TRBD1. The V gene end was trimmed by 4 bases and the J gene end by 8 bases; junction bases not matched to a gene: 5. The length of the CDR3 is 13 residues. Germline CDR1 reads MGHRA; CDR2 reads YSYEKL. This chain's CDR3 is CASSLRDRDGYTF. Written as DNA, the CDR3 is TGCGCCAGCAGCCTCCGGGACAGGGACGGCTACACCTTC.

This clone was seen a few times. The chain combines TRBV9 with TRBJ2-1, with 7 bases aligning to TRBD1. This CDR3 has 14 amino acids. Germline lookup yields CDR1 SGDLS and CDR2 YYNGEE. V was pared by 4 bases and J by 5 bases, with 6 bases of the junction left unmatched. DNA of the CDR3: TGTGCCAGCAGCTTATCGGACAGGAACAATGAGCAGTTCTTC. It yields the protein CASSLSDRNNEQFF.

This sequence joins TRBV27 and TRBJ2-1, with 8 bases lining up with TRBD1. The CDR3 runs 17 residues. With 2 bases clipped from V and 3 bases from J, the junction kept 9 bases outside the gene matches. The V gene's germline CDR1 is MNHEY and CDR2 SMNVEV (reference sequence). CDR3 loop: CASSLGAGGSFYNEQFF. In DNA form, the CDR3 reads TGTGCCAGCAGTTTAGGGGCAGGGGGCTCGTTCTACAATGAGCAGTTCTTC.

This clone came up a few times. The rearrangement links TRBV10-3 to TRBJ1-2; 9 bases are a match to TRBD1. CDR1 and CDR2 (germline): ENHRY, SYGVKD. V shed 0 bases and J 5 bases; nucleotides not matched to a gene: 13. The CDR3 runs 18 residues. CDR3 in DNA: TGTGCCATCAGTGAGTCGGGGGACAGGGTTTTGGACGAATATGGCTACACCTTC. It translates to CAISESGDRVLDEYGYTF.

The CDR3 nucleotides read TGTGCCAGCACCGGGACAGGGTACGGGGAGACCCAGTACTTC. Encoded protein: CASTGTGYGETQYF. The V gene is TRBV6-6, the J gene TRBJ2-5; TRBD1 matches at 9 bases. The CDR3 is 14 residues long. CDR1 and CDR2 from the germline V gene are MNHNY and SVGAGI (reference sequence). Trimming cost V 7 bases and J 5 bases; bases outside gene matches: 8.

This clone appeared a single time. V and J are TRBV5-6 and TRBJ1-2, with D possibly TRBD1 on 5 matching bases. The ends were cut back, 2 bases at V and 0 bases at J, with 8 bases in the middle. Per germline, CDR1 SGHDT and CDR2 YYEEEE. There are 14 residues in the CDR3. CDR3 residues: CASSLRQTNYGYTF. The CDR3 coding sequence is TGTGCCAGCAGCTTACGACAGACTAACTATGGCTACACCTTC.

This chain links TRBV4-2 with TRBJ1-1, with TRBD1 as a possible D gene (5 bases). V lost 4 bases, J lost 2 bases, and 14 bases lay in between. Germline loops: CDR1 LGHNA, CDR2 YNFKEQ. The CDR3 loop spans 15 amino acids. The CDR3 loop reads CASSPRGAGNTEAFF. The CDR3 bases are TGTGCCAGCAGCCCTCGAGGGGCGGGAAACACTGAAGCTTTCTTT.

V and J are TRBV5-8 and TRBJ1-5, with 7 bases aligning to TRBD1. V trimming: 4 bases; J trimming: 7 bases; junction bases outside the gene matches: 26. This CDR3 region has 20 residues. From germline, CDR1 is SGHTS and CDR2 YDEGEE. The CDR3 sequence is CASSLVFRNTETGFIQPQHF. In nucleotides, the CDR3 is TGTGCCAGCAGCCTGGTTTTCCGAAACACCGAGACAGGGTTTATCCAGCCCCAGCATTTT.

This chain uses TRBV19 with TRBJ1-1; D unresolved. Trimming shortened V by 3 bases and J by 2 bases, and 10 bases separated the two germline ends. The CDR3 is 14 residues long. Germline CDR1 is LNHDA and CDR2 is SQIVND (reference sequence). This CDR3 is CASSIIGRNTEAFF. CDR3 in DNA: TGTGCCAGTAGTATCATAGGGAGAAACACTGAAGCTTTCTTT.

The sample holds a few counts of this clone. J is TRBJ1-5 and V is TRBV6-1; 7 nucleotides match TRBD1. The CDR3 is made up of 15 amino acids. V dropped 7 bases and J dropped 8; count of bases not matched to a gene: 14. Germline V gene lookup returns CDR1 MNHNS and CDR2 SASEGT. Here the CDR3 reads CASTPRQGPREPQHF. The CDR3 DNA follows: TGTGCCAGCACTCCGCGACAGGGCCCAAGGGAGCCCCAGCATTTT.

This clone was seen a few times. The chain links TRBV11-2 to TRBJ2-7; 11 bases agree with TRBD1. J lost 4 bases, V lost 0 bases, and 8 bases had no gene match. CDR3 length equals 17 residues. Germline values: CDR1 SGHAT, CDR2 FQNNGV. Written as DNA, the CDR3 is TGTGCCAGCAGCTTAGATTATTCAGGACAGGGGGCTTACGAGCAGTACTTC. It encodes CASSLDYSGQGAYEQYF.

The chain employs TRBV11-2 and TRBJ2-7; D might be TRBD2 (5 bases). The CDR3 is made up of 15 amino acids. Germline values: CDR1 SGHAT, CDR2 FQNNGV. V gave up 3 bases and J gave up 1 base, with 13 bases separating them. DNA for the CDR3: TGTGCCAGCAGCTTCTCCCGGGGAGTGTCCTACGAGCAGTACTTC. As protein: CASSFSRGVSYEQYF.

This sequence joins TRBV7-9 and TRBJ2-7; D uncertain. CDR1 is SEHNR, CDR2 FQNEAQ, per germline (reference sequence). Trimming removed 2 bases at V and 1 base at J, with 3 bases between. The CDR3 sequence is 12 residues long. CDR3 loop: CASSLTSYEQYF. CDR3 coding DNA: TGTGCCAGCAGCTTAACTTCCTACGAGCAGTACTTC. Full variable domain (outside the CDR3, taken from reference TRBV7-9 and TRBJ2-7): DTGVSQNPRHKITKRGQNVTFRCDPISEHNRLYWYRQTLGQGPEFLTYFQNEAQLEKSRLLSDRFSAERPKGSFSTLEIQRTEQGDSAMYLCASSLTSYEQYFGPGTRLTVT.

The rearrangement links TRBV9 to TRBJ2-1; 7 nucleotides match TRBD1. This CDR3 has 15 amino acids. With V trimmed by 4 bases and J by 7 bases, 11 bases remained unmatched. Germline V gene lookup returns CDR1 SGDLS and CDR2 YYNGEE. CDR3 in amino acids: CASSPQGVSGNEQFF. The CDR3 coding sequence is TGTGCCAGCAGCCCCCAGGGGGTCAGTGGAAATGAGCAGTTCTTC.

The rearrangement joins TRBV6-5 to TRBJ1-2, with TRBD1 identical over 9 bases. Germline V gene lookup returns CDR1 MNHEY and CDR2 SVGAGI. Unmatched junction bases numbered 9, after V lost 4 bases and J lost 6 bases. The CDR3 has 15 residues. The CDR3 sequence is CASSSSGTGNNGYTF. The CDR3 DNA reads TGTGCCAGCAGTTCCTCCGGGACAGGGAACAATGGCTACACCTTC.

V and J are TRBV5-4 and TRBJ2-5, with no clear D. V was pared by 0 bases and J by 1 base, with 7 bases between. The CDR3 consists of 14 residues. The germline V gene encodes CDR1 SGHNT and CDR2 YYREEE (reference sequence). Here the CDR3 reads CASSLASSQETQYF. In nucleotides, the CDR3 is TGTGCCAGCAGCTTGGCCTCCTCCCAAGAGACCCAGTACTTC.